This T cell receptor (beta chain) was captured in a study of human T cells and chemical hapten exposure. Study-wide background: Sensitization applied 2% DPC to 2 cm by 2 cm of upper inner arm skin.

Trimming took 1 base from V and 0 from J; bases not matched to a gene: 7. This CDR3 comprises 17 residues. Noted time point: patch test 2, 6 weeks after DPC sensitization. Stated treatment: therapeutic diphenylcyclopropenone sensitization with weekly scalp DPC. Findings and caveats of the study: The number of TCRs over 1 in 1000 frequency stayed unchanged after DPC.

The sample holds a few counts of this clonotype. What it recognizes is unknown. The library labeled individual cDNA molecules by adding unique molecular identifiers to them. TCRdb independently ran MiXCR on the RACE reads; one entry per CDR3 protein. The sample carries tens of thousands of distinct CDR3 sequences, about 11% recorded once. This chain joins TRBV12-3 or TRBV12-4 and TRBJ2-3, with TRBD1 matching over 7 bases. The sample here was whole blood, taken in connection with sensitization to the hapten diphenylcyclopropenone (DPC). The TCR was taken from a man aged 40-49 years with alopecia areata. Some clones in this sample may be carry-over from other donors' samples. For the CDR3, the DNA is TGTGCCAGCAGTTTAGGGATGACAGGGCGGAGCACAGATACGCAGTATTTT. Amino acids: CASSLGMTGRSTDTQYF.